This TCR beta chain was identified during a study of cytomegalovirus exposure and HLA in healthy donors. 60 Vbeta and 13 Jbeta primers were used in PCR. Measured with immunoSEQ multiplex PCR; TCRdb has only the in-frame clones, and not every one. Of over 150,000 clones in the sample, just under 80% were seen once. The V end was cut by 1 base, the J end by 6 bases, with 16 bases between. The germline V gene encodes CDR1 LNHNV and CDR2 YYDKDF (reference sequence). This CDR3 has 16 residues. The receptor comes from a woman aged 45-65 years in good health and CMV-seronegative. The V call is TRBV15, the J call TRBJ1-5; a possible D gene is TRBD1 (5 bases). The sample was PBMCs. The CDR3, as DNA: TGTGCCACCAGCAGAGGGTTATCGGGGGAAGGTCAGCCCCAGCATTTT. Protein product: CATSRGLSGEGQPQHF.